A selection of T cell receptor beta chains follows, all from one sample in a study of HIV-infected patients and healthy controls. TCRdb redid the calling of the 5' RACE reads with MiXCR, one entry per CDR3 protein. The top ten hold roughly 20% of the sample, which has several thousand distinct CDR3 sequences, over 9.5% seen once. The sample consisted of blood, taken during antiretroviral therapy. These receptors came from an adult with HIV infection. The CDR3 runs from the conserved cysteine through the conserved F or W. The D gene is left open where the match is weak. Size is stated for part of the rows, as once, few or many counts, or as a class when the clone is expanded.

v_call: TRBV12-3/TRBV12-4; j_call: TRBJ2-4; d_call: TRBD1; clone_size: medium-sized; cdr3_nt: TGTGCCAGCAGTTTAGCGTCGAGGGACAGAGTGATAGCCAAAAACATTCAGTACTTC; cdr3_aa: CASSLASRDRVIAKNIQYF
v_call: TRBV7-2; j_call: TRBJ1-1; d_call: TRBD1; clone_size: hyperexpanded; cdr3_nt: TGTGCCAGCAGCTTATATACCGAACCGACAGGGGAAACTGAAGCTTTCTTT; cdr3_aa: CASSLYTEPTGETEAFF
v_call: TRBV7-2; j_call: TRBJ1-2; d_call: .; clone_size: medium-sized; cdr3_nt: TGTGCCAGCAGCTTAGTGGGGTCTGGCTATGGCTACACCTTC; cdr3_aa: CASSLVGSGYGYTF
v_call: TRBV12-3/TRBV12-4; j_call: TRBJ2-1; d_call: .; clone_size: medium-sized; cdr3_nt: TGTGCCAGCAGTCCCACAAGTAATGAGCAGTTCTTC; cdr3_aa: CASSPTSNEQFF
v_call: TRBV4-1; j_call: TRBJ1-1; d_call: TRBD1; clone_size: many; cdr3_nt: TGCGCCAGCAGCCATAGAACAGGGGGGAATGAAGCTTTCTTT; cdr3_aa: CASSHRTGGNEAFF
v_call: TRBV11-2; j_call: TRBJ2-2; d_call: .; clone_size: many; cdr3_nt: TGTGCCAGCAGCTTAGAACGAACGAACACCGGGGAGCTGTTTTTT; cdr3_aa: CASSLERTNTGELFF
v_call: TRBV5-1; j_call: TRBJ2-7; d_call: .; clone_size: medium-sized; cdr3_nt: TGCGCCAGCAGCTTGACACCTAAAATAGAGGAGCAGTACTTC; cdr3_aa: CASSLTPKIEEQYF
v_call: TRBV7-2; j_call: TRBJ1-5; d_call: .; clone_size: many; cdr3_nt: TGTGCCAGCAGCTTAGCTCTGGCCAAGCAGCCCCAGCATTTT; cdr3_aa: CASSLALAKQPQHF
v_call: TRBV5-5; j_call: TRBJ1-4; d_call: .; clone_size: .; cdr3_nt: TGTGCCAGCAGCTTGGATCCGAATGAAAAACTGTTTTTT; cdr3_aa: CASSLDPNEKLFF
v_call: TRBV28; j_call: TRBJ1-5; d_call: .; clone_size: medium-sized; cdr3_nt: TGTGCCAGCAACTTAGGGGCAGCCCAGGGCAATCAGCCCCAGCATTTT; cdr3_aa: CASNLGAAQGNQPQHF
v_call: TRBV19; j_call: TRBJ2-7; d_call: .; clone_size: medium-sized; cdr3_nt: TGTGCCAGTAGTGCTGGCAGGGTCGACGAGCAGTACTTC; cdr3_aa: CASSAGRVDEQYF
v_call: TRBV7-9; j_call: TRBJ1-4; d_call: .; clone_size: many; cdr3_nt: TGTGCCAGCAGCTGGGGGACATCGGAGGAAAAACTGTTTTTT; cdr3_aa: CASSWGTSEEKLFF
v_call: TRBV6-5; j_call: TRBJ2-1; d_call: TRBD1; clone_size: medium-sized; cdr3_nt: TGTGCCAGCAGTGCATCCGGGACAGCCAATGAGCAGTTCTTC; cdr3_aa: CASSASGTANEQFF
v_call: TRBV9; j_call: TRBJ2-3; d_call: .; clone_size: many; cdr3_nt: TGTGCCAGCAGCGTAACCATGGCTTTCACAGATACGCAGTATTTT; cdr3_aa: CASSVTMAFTDTQYF
v_call: TRBV13; j_call: TRBJ2-5; d_call: .; clone_size: many; cdr3_nt: TGTGCCAGCAGCTTAGACGGGGAGCTCCAAGAGACCCAGTACTTC; cdr3_aa: CASSLDGELQETQYF
v_call: TRBV20-1; j_call: TRBJ1-5; d_call: .; clone_size: medium-sized; cdr3_nt: TGCAGTGCTATCCTTACGAGCAATCAGCCCCAGCATTTT; cdr3_aa: CSAILTSNQPQHF
v_call: TRBV6-1; j_call: TRBJ1-1; d_call: .; clone_size: medium-sized; cdr3_nt: TGTGCCAGCAGTGAAGCTGGTTTTTACGCTTTCTTT; cdr3_aa: CASSEAGFYAFF
v_call: TRBV5-6; j_call: TRBJ1-2; d_call: .; clone_size: .; cdr3_nt: TGTGCCAGCAGCTTGTCCCAGGGGTTTTCGTATGGCTACACCTTC; cdr3_aa: CASSLSQGFSYGYTF
v_call: TRBV7-2; j_call: TRBJ2-7; d_call: .; clone_size: few; cdr3_nt: TGTGCCAGCAGCTCTGGGACTGGAAACTACGAGCAGTACTTC; cdr3_aa: CASSSGTGNYEQYF
v_call: TRBV19; j_call: TRBJ1-4; d_call: .; clone_size: few; cdr3_nt: TGTGCCAGTAGTATGGGCAGGACCGGTGAAAAACTGTTTTTT; cdr3_aa: CASSMGRTGEKLFF
v_call: TRBV7-6; j_call: TRBJ2-5; d_call: TRBD1; clone_size: .; cdr3_nt: TGTGCCAGCAGCGAATTGGGACAGGGGGCGAAGGAGACCCAGTACTTC; cdr3_aa: CASSELGQGAKETQYF
v_call: TRBV19; j_call: TRBJ1-5; d_call: .; clone_size: many; cdr3_nt: TGTGCCAGTACCCCCGGGGGCTATAGCAATCAGCCCCAGCATTTT; cdr3_aa: CASTPGGYSNQPQHF
v_call: TRBV29-1; j_call: TRBJ1-2; d_call: .; clone_size: many; cdr3_nt: TGCAGCGTTAGCCCTCTAGAGACGGGGATCTATGGCTACACCTTC; cdr3_aa: CSVSPLETGIYGYTF
v_call: TRBV11-2; j_call: TRBJ1-1; d_call: .; clone_size: medium-sized; cdr3_nt: TGTGCCAGCTCCGGGCAGGGGTCTATGAACACTGAAGCTTTCTTT; cdr3_aa: CASSGQGSMNTEAFF
v_call: TRBV7-2; j_call: TRBJ1-2; d_call: TRBD1; clone_size: few; cdr3_nt: TGTGCCAGCAGCACAATGGACAGGAACTATGGCTACACCTTC; cdr3_aa: CASSTMDRNYGYTF
v_call: TRBV5-5; j_call: TRBJ2-3; d_call: .; clone_size: medium-sized; cdr3_nt: TGTGCCAGCAGCATACAGGGATTCACAGATACGCAGTATTTT; cdr3_aa: CASSIQGFTDTQYF